One sample yielded the 17 T cell receptor beta chains listed below, sequenced in a study of STAT3 mutations in large granular lymphocyte leukemia. These receptors' antigens are unknown. Libraries were prepared by immunoSEQ multiplex PCR; TCRdb keeps only in-frame clonotypes and omits some of them. The sample has some 3,900 clones, roughly three fifths seen once. Regarding the study as a whole: Every T-LGLL patient had at least one immunodominant TCRbeta clonotype.

Sequences were obtained from peripheral blood mononuclear cells. All receptors come from a man aged 55 to 70 with T-cell large granular lymphocyte leukemia. Some clones in this sample may be carry-over from other donors' samples.

This clone came up once. The rearrangement joins TRBV6-5 to TRBJ1-1; TRBD1 is a possible D gene (5 bases). With 2 bases removed from V and 9 bases from J, the gap between germline ends came to 16 bases. The CDR3 runs 14 residues. In germline, CDR1 is MNHEY, CDR2 SVGAGI. The CDR3 loop reads CASSYGQGVSKAFF. The CDR3 DNA sequence: TGTGCCAGCAGTTACGGTCAGGGAGTTAGTAAAGCTTTCTTT.

In this sample, this clone turned up once. Germline and junction disagree at one end, which may indicate a read error. The chain uses TRBV7-2 and TRBJ2-1, with D maybe TRBD2 (5 bases). Per germline, CDR1 SGHTA and CDR2 FQGNSA. The CDR3 covers 14 residues. CDR3 in amino acids: CASSLADSYNEQFF. In nucleotides, the CDR3 is TGTGCCAGCAGCCTAGCTGACTCCTACAATGAGCAGTTCTTC.

J is TRBJ1-1 and V is TRBV2; D not resolved. Germline CDR1 reads SNHLY; CDR2 reads FYNNEI. CDR3 length: 14 residues. Between the trimmed V and J ends, which lost 4 bases and 0 bases, there was a span of 9 bases. The CDR3 DNA reads as TGTGCCAGCAGTGCCGGAGGACTGAACACTGAAGCTTTCTTT. Its translation is CASSAGGLNTEAFF.

The genes are TRBV25-1 and TRBJ2-1; TRBD1 agrees at 10 bases. J was trimmed by 8 bases and V by 6 bases; bases with no gene match: 4. CDR3 length: 13 residues. The germline CDR1 and CDR2 sequences are MGHDK and SYGVNS. The CDR3 reads CASSFGTGDEQFF. The CDR3 DNA reads TGTGCCAGCAGCTTCGGGACAGGGGATGAGCAGTTCTTC.

The V gene is TRBV6-5, the J gene TRBJ1-2, with a weak D call TRBD1 (5 bases). This CDR3 contains 14 residues. Trimming removed 5 bases from V and 8 bases from J, with 18 bases in between. The germline gives CDR1 MNHEY, CDR2 SVGAGI. The CDR3 sequence is CASSNPSGLVGYTF. The CDR3 DNA is TGTGCCAGCAGTAACCCATCGGGGCTCGTGGGCTACACCTTC.

The chain is built from TRBV5-1 and TRBJ1-1; TRBD1 might be the D (5 bases). The CDR3 length is 14 residues. Trimming removed 0 bases at V and 1 base at J, with 7 bases between. The germline gives CDR1 SGHRS, CDR2 YFSETQ. CDR3 coding DNA: TGCGCCAGCAGCTTGGTCGGGGGGAACACTGAAGCTTTCTTT. It encodes CASSLVGGNTEAFF. Complete variable domain (other parts from reference TRBV5-1 and TRBJ1-1): KAGVTQTPRYLIKTRGQQVTLSCSPISGHRSVSWYQQTPGQGLQFLFEYFSETQRNKGNFPGRFSGRQFSNSRSEMNVSTLELGDSALYLCASSLVGGNTEAFFGQGTRLTVV.

This clone was seen more than once but under ten times. The CDR3 reads CASSEDGGLAKNIQYF. For the CDR3, the DNA is TGTGCCAGCAGCGAGGACGGCGGACTAGCCAAAAACATTCAGTACTTC. The rearrangement uses TRBV13 and TRBJ2-4, with a tentative D call TRBD2 (5 bases). The CDR3 covers 16 residues. The germline gives CDR1 PRHDT, CDR2 FYEKMQ (reference sequence). The V end was cut by 5 bases, the J end by 0 bases, with 14 bases between.

The V call is TRBV30, the J call TRBJ1-1; D is undetermined. V was shortened by 1 base and J by 0 bases, with 3 bases between the two germline ends. Germline V lookup: CDR1 GTSNPN, CDR2 SVGIG (reference sequence). The CDR3 is 12 amino acids. The CDR3 loop reads CAWSAMNTEAFF. Here the CDR3 DNA reads TGTGCCTGGAGTGCCATGAACACTGAAGCTTTCTTT.

The V call is TRBV13, the J call TRBJ2-7, with D uncertain. V lost 2 bases to trimming and J lost 0 bases, with 8 bases between them. The CDR3 runs 14 residues. Germline assignment: CDR1 PRHDT and CDR2 FYEKMQ (reference sequence). CDR3 residues: CASSLRMSSYEQYF. CDR3 DNA: TGTGCCAGCAGCTTAAGAATGAGCTCCTACGAGCAGTACTTC.

The chain uses TRBV9 and TRBJ2-7, with D unclear. CDR1 is SGDLS and CDR2 is YYNGEE in the germline V gene. This CDR3 spans 8 amino acids. CDR3 loop: CAGDEQYV. The CDR3 DNA follows: TGTGCGGGCGACGAGCAGTACGTC.

The V call is TRBV18, the J call TRBJ2-7, with D hard to call. CDR3 length equals 13 residues. Between the trimmed V and J ends, which lost 5 bases and 6 bases, there was a span of 14 bases. The V gene's germline CDR1 is KGHSH and CDR2 LQKENI. DNA of the CDR3: TGTGCCAGCTCATCCCTATCTAAATCCGAGCAGTACGTC. Translation: CASSSLSKSEQYV.

This chain connects TRBV7-9 to TRBJ2-5; perhaps TRBD2 as D (6 bases). V shed 5 bases and J shed 3 bases, with 13 bases lying between them. This CDR3 comprises 14 residues. Germline-derived CDR1 and CDR2 are SEHNR and FQNEAQ (reference sequence). CDR3 DNA: TGTGCCAGCAGCCGGGGAGGAGCCGAAGAGACCCAGTACTTC. This translates into CASSRGGAEETQYF.

The rearrangement links TRBV7-2 to TRBJ2-3, with 11 bases aligning to TRBD2. CDR3 size: 15 residues. After removal of 6 bases from V and 3 bases from J, the junction contained 5 bases not matched to a gene. Germline-derived CDR1 and CDR2 are SGHTA and FQGNSA. DNA for the CDR3: TGTGCCAGCAGTATCCTAGCGGGAGGTACAGATACGCAGTATTTT. It encodes CASSILAGGTDTQYF.

The chain is built from TRBV28 and TRBJ2-7; D call uncertain. The V gene lost 4 bases and the J gene lost 4 bases, with 8 bases spanning the gap. The CDR3 is 12 residues long. Germline values: CDR1 MDHEN, CDR2 SYDVKM. The CDR3 region is CASSSSRYEQYF. CDR3 coding DNA: TGTGCCAGCAGTTCTTCCCGTTACGAGCAGTACTTC.

CDR3 sequence reads: CSVTQGSGTEAFF. DNA of the CDR3: TGCAGCGTTACACAGGGGAGTGGTACTGAAGCTTTCTTT. This chain joins TRBV29-1 and TRBJ1-1; 7 nucleotides align to TRBD1. Germline trimming cut 5 bases from V and 5 bases from J; bases unmatched to any gene: 8. Germline-derived CDR1 and CDR2 are SQVTM and ANQGSEA. CDR3 length: 13 amino acids.

This chain uses TRBV5-1 with TRBJ1-1; a weak D match, TRBD1 (5 bases). This CDR3 spans 13 amino acids. Germline assignment: CDR1 SGHRS and CDR2 YFSETQ. Trimming took 4 bases from V and 1 from J, leaving 8 bases between them. The CDR3 DNA is TGCGCCAGCAGCCCTAGGGGGAACACTGAAGCTTTCTTT. As protein: CASSPRGNTEAFF. The full variable domain, rest sourced from reference TRBV5-1 and TRBJ1-1, is KAGVTQTPRYLIKTRGQQVTLSCSPISGHRSVSWYQQTPGQGLQFLFEYFSETQRNKGNFPGRFSGRQFSNSRSEMNVSTLELGDSALYLCASSPRGNTEAFFGQGTRLTVV.

Here the CDR3 reads CASSLAGGVETQYF. The CDR3 bases are TGTGCCAGCAGCTTAGCGGGGGGGGTGGAGACCCAGTACTTC. The rearrangement joins TRBV7-9 to TRBJ2-5, with 7 bases lining up with TRBD2. Germline V gene data show CDR1 as SEHNR and CDR2 as FQNEAQ (reference sequence). With 0 bases clipped from V and 5 bases from J, the junction kept 3 bases outside the gene matches. This CDR3 has 14 residues.